This T cell receptor beta chain was profiled in a study of blood T cell repertoires in COVID-19. Study-wide background: Nucleic acid was either cDNA or gDNA, and it came from T cells, B-cell-depleted T cells, or PBMCs.

This CDR3 contains 12 residues. Germline lookup yields CDR1 SNHLY and CDR2 FYNNEI. Trimming removed 6 bases at V and 4 bases at J, with 8 bases between. The authors' processing: Using reference gene primer amplification, nucleated cell counts were estimated. Using immunoSEQ multiplex PCR, the repertoire was profiled, and TCRdb retains in-frame clones only, with some absent. That table gives V, J and clone size, and the DNA gave D and trimming. The sample contains approximately 280,000 clones, roughly 90% of which appear only once. This receptor was taken from a middle-aged man with acute or convalescent COVID-19. Input material: peripheral blood. The rearrangement uses TRBV2 and TRBJ2-3; D is perhaps TRBD2 (7 bases). The CDR3 spells CASRGGPDTQYF. As DNA, the CDR3 is TGTGCCAGCAGGGGGGGGCCAGATACGCAGTATTTT.